Listed here are 20 T cell receptor beta chains from one sample, sequenced in a study of T-cell reconstitution after alpha-beta-depleted transplantation in children. Unique molecular identifiers featured in how the TCRbeta library was prepared. Using its own MiXCR run on the PCR reads, TCRdb lists one record per CDR3 protein. The data show around 120,000 distinct CDR3 sequences, with approximately 22% seen just once and more than 9% held by the top ten. The input for sequencing was PBMCs, mostly from graft donor cells, taken 180 days after TCRalphabeta/CD19-depleted stem cell transplant. The source of these receptors is a male patient between 2 and 15 years old who had a stem cell transplant for chronic granulomatous disease, so the T cells may come from the graft donor.

The chain employs TRBV15 and TRBJ1-5, with 8 bases fitting TRBD1. Germline trimming cut 0 bases from V and 0 bases from J; bases unmatched to any gene: 13. CDR3 length: 20 amino acids. Germline lookup yields CDR1 LNHNV and CDR2 YYDKDF (reference sequence). CDR3 amino acids: CATSREISGTGLYSNQPQHF. CDR3 nucleotides: TGTGCCACCAGCAGAGAGATTTCCGGGACAGGACTTTATAGCAATCAGCCCCAGCATTTT.

This chain joins TRBV7-9 and TRBJ2-7, with 8 bases matching TRBD1. J lost 0 bases, V lost 4 bases, and 5 bases had no gene match. The CDR3 is made up of 15 amino acids. From germline, CDR1 is SEHNR and CDR2 FQNEAQ (reference sequence). As DNA, the CDR3 is TGTGCCAGCAGCTATACAGGGGGTGACTCCTACGAGCAGTACTTC. Amino acids: CASSYTGGDSYEQYF.

V is TRBV7-2 and J is TRBJ2-3; no clear D gene. With 5 bases removed from V and 1 base from J, the gap between germline ends came to 10 bases. Germline values: CDR1 SGHTA, CDR2 FQGNSA. There are 14 residues in the CDR3. The CDR3 protein is CASSNPGGTDTQYF. CDR3 bases: TGTGCCAGCAGCAACCCGGGCGGCACAGATACGCAGTATTTT. Variable domain in full (rest from reference TRBV7-2 and TRBJ2-3): GAGVSQSPSNKVTEKGKDVELRCDPISGHTALYWYRQSLGQGLEFLIYFQGNSAPDKSGLPSDRFSAERTGGSVSTLTIQRTQQEDSAVYLCASSNPGGTDTQYFGPGTRLTVL.

J is TRBJ2-1 and V is TRBV5-1, with 10 positions matching TRBD1. The V gene's germline CDR1 is SGHRS and CDR2 YFSETQ. V gave up 5 bases and J gave up 4 bases; unmatched junction bases: 9. There are 16 residues in the CDR3. The CDR3 reads CASSSRPGQGYNEQFF. In nucleotides, the CDR3 is TGCGCCAGCAGTTCGAGACCGGGACAGGGGTACAATGAGCAGTTCTTC.

This clonotype was observed at least ten times. The rearrangement uses TRBV5-1 and TRBJ2-1; weak D call: TRBD1 (5 bases). Per the germline V gene, CDR1 is SGHRS and CDR2 is YFSETQ. The CDR3 consists of 14 residues. V lost 0 bases to trimming and J lost 4 bases, with 8 bases between them. CDR3 region: CASSLAQGYNEQFF. The CDR3 DNA reads TGCGCCAGCAGCTTGGCGCAGGGTTACAATGAGCAGTTCTTC.

Many counts were recorded for this clonotype. This rearrangement joins TRBV3-1 to TRBJ2-3, with 9 bases identical to TRBD2. Germline values: CDR1 LGHDT, CDR2 YNNKEL (reference sequence). This CDR3 has 18 amino acids. V lost 1 base and J lost 1; bases outside the gene matches: 9. This CDR3 is CASSQVAGGLRGTDTQYF. The CDR3 bases are TGTGCCAGCAGCCAAGTGGCGGGGGGGCTTAGGGGCACAGATACGCAGTATTTT.

This clonotype was found many times. In nucleotides, the CDR3 is TGTGCCAGCAGCTTAACCGGGTCGAGAACTTTAGCCAAAAACATTCAGTACTTC. This codes for CASSLTGSRTLAKNIQYF. V and J are TRBV7-2 and TRBJ2-4; no reliable D call. CDR1 and CDR2 (germline): SGHTA, FQGNSA. Trimming took off 2 bases at V and 0 bases at J, with 17 bases between the two ends. This CDR3 is 18 amino acids long.

This clonotype is a singleton in its sample. The V gene is TRBV20-1, the J gene TRBJ2-5; D gene uncertain. Looked up from germline, CDR1 is DFQATT and CDR2 is SNEGSKA (reference sequence). The length of the CDR3 is 13 residues. Trimming removed 0 bases from V and 8 bases from J, with 13 bases in between. CDR3 bases: TGCAGTGCTAGAGATGGACGGAAAGGCACCCAGTACTTC. Protein sequence: CSARDGRKGTQYF.

CDR3 sequence reads: CASSDLDMGYGYTF. For the CDR3, the DNA is TGTGCCAGCAGCGACCTGGACATGGGCTATGGCTACACCTTC. The genes are TRBV5-6 and TRBJ1-2; weak D call: TRBD1 (5 bases). The CDR3 extends over 14 amino acids. V was trimmed by 4 bases and J by 4 bases, leaving 14 bases between them. From germline, CDR1 is SGHDT and CDR2 YYEEEE.

This clonotype was seen ten or more times. The chain joins TRBV25-1 to TRBJ1-5, with D possibly being TRBD1 (5 bases). CDR3 length: 14 amino acids. V was cut by 4 bases and J by 6 bases, with 13 bases left in between. CDR1 and CDR2 (germline): MGHDK, SYGVNS. CDR3 sequence reads: CASSASQGTQPQHF. The CDR3 DNA is TGTGCCAGCAGTGCATCTCAGGGTACTCAGCCCCAGCATTTT.

This clonotype was counted only a few times. The chain couples TRBV12-3 or TRBV12-4 to TRBJ2-1, with D tentatively TRBD2 (6 bases). V lost 6 bases, J lost 5 bases, and 23 bases lay in between. The CDR3 contains 17 residues. CDR3: CASSATWVGGPNNEQFF. The CDR3 DNA reads TGTGCCAGCAGCGCCACGTGGGTCGGAGGGCCAAACAATGAGCAGTTCTTC.

Ten or more counts support this clonotype. The chain has TRBV10-2 and TRBJ2-5; TRBD2 agrees at 8 bases. The germline V gene has CDR1 WSHSY and CDR2 SAAADI. V was pared by 7 bases and J by 1 base, with 8 bases of the junction left unmatched. The CDR3 consists of 15 residues. The CDR3 DNA is TGCGCCAGCAACCCGGGGGGGTTACTCCAAGAGACCCAGTACTTC. Translating gives CASNPGGLLQETQYF.

The chain employs TRBV4-3 and TRBJ1-5, with 7 bases fitting TRBD1. J was trimmed by 6 bases and V by 5 bases; bases with no gene match: 10. Germline V gene lookup returns CDR1 LGHNA and CDR2 YSLEER. This CDR3 region has 15 residues. The CDR3 DNA is TGCGCCAGCAGCTTCACGACAGGGTCGCTTCAGCCCCAGCATTTT. This gives the protein CASSFTTGSLQPQHF.

The J gene is TRBJ1-1, the V gene TRBV20-1, with TRBD1 as a possible D gene (5 bases). CDR3 size: 14 residues. In germline, CDR1 is DFQATT, CDR2 SNEGSKA (reference sequence). Deletions cut 4 bases from V and 3 bases from J, with 15 bases between. In nucleotides, the CDR3 is TGCAGTGCTACCCATGACACGGGGGACACTGAAGCTTTCTTT. It is translated as CSATHDTGDTEAFF.

This clonotype was counted only a few times. This chain connects TRBV20-1 to TRBJ2-1, with a tentative D call TRBD2 (6 bases). CDR3 length equals 13 residues. Trimming pared 5 bases from V and 6 bases from J, leaving 14 bases between. CDR1 and CDR2 from the germline V gene are DFQATT and SNEGSKA (reference sequence). This chain's CDR3 is CSAFDGSGNEQFF. The DNA for the CDR3 is TGCAGTGCTTTTGACGGGAGTGGCAATGAGCAGTTCTTC.

There are many counts of this clonotype. V gene TRBV20-1 combines with J gene TRBJ2-7, with TRBD2 identical over 7 bases. Trimming cost V 4 bases and J 4 bases; bases outside gene matches: 7. The CDR3 totals 13 residues. Germline CDR1 DFQATT, CDR2 SNEGSKA (reference sequence). The CDR3 is CSAKAKAGYEQYF. CDR3 in DNA: TGCAGTGCTAAAGCTAAAGCGGGGTACGAGCAGTACTTC.

The J gene is TRBJ1-4, the V gene TRBV20-1; the D is unclear. The CDR3 runs 15 residues. Per germline, CDR1 DFQATT and CDR2 SNEGSKA (reference sequence). Trimming removed 0 bases at V and 2 bases at J, with 10 bases between. The CDR3 DNA reads as TGCAGTGCTAGAGATCCGACGGCCACTAATGAAAAACTGTTTTTT. It is translated as CSARDPTATNEKLFF.

V usage is TRBV12-3 or TRBV12-4 and J usage is TRBJ1-2; tentatively, D is TRBD1 (6 bases). The V end lost 0 bases, the J end lost 4 bases, and 9 bases lay between the germline ends. CDR3 size: 14 residues. The CDR3 protein is CASSLAGATYGYTF. CDR3 DNA: TGTGCCAGCAGTTTAGCGGGGGCTACCTATGGCTACACCTTC.

The rearrangement uses TRBV7-2 and TRBJ1-6, with no clear D. CDR1 SGHTA and CDR2 FQGNSA come from the germline V gene. The CDR3 has 14 amino acids. Trimming cost V 3 bases and J 10 bases, with 13 bases left between them. The CDR3 region has the DNA TGTGCCAGCAGCTTCCTGGGCAGCCTCTCACCCCTCCACTTT. It specifies CASSFLGSLSPLHF.

This clonotype was counted ten times or more. CDR3 DNA: TGTGCCAGCAGCCCAAGGGACAATTGGGGCAATCAGCCCCAGCATTTT. Amino acids: CASSPRDNWGNQPQHF. V and J are TRBV5-5 and TRBJ1-5; tentative D call: TRBD1 (6 bases). V was pared by 4 bases and J by 2 bases, with 16 bases between. Germline V gives CDR1 SGHKS, CDR2 YYEKEE (reference sequence). The CDR3 contains 16 residues.